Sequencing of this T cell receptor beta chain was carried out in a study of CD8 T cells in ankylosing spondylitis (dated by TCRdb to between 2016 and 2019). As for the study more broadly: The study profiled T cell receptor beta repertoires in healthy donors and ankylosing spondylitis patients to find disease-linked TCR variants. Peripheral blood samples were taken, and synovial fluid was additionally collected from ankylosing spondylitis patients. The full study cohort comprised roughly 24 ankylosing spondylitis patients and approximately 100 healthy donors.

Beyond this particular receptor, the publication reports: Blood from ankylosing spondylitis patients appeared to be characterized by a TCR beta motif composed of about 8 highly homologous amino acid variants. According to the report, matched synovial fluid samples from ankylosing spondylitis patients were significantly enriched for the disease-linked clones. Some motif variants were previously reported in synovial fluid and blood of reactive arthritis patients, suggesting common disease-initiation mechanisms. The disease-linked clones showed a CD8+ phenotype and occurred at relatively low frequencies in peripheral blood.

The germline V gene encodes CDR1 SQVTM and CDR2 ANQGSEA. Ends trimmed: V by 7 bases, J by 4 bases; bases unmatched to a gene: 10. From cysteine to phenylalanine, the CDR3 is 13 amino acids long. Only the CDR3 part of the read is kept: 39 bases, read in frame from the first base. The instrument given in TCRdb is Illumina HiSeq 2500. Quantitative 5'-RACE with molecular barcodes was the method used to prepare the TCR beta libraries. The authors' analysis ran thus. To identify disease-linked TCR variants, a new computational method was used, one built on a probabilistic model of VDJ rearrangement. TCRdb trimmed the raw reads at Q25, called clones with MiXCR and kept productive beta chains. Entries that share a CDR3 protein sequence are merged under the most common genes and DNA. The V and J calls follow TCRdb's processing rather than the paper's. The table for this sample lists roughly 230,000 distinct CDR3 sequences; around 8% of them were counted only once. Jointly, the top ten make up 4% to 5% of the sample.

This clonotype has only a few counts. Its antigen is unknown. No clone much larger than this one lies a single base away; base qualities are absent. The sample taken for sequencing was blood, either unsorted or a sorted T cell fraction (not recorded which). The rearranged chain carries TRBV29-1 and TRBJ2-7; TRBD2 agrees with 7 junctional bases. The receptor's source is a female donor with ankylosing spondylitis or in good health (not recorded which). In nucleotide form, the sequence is TGCAGCGCCCGGGGGGTCGGATTGTACGAGCAGTACTTC. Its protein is CSARGVGLYEQYF.